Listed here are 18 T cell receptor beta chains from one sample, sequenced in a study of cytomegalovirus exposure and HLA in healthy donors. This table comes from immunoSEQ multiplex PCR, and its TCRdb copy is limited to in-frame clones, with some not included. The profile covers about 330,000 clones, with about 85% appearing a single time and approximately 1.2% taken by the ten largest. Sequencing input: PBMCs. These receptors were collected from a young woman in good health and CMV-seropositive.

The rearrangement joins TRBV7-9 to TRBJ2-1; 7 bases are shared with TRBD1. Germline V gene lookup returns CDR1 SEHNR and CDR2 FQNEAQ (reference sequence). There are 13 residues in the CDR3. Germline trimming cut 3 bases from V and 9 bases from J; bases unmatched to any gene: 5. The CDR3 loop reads CASSLTRTGEQFF. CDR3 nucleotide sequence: TGTGCCAGCAGCTTGACCCGGACAGGTGAGCAGTTCTTC. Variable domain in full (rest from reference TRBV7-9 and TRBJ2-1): DTGVSQNPRHKITKRGQNVTFRCDPISEHNRLYWYRQTLGQGPEFLTYFQNEAQLEKSRLLSDRFSAERPKGSFSTLEIQRTEQGDSAMYLCASSLTRTGEQFFGPGTRLTVL.

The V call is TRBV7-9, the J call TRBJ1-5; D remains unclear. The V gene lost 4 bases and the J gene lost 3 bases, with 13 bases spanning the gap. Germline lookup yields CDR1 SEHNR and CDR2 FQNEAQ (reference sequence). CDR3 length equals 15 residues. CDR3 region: CASSSDGASNQPQHF. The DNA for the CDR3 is TGTGCCAGCAGCTCCGACGGAGCCTCCAATCAGCCCCAGCATTTT.

In DNA form, the CDR3 reads TGTGCCTGGAGTAGCGGGAGAGGGAACATTCAGTACTTC. Translating it yields CAWSSGRGNIQYF. This chain joins TRBV30 and TRBJ2-4; the match to TRBD2 covers 8 bases. The CDR3 is made up of 13 amino acids. Germline CDR1 and CDR2: GTSNPN and SVGIG (reference sequence). With 2 bases clipped from V and 7 bases from J, the junction kept 4 bases outside the gene matches.

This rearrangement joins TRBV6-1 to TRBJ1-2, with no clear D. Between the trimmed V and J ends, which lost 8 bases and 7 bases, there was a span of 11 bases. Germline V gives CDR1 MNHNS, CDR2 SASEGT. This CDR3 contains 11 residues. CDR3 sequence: CASGLIGGYTF. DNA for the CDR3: TGTGCCAGCGGATTGATCGGTGGCTACACCTTC.

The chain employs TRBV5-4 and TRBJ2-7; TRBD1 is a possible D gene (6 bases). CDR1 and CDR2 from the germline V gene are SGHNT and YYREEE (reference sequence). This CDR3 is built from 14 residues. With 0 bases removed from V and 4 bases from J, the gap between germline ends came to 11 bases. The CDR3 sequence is CASSLERQAYEQYF. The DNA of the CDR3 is TGTGCCAGCAGCTTGGAGCGACAGGCGTACGAGCAGTACTTC.

The CDR3 DNA sequence: TGTGCCAGCAGCTTTTTAGGGAGCTCCTACGAGCAGTACTTC. Amino acids: CASSFLGSSYEQYF. This chain connects TRBV7-9 to TRBJ2-7, with a weak D call TRBD2 (5 bases). The V gene's germline CDR1 is SEHNR and CDR2 FQNEAQ (reference sequence). V lost 3 bases, J lost 0 bases, and 9 bases lay in between. The CDR3 loop spans 14 amino acids.

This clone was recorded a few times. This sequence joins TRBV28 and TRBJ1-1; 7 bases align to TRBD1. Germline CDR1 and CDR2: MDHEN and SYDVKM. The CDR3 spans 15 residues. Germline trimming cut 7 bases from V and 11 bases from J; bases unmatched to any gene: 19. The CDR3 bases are TGTGCCAGCAACCAGTTTGGGACAGATAAGGCCCAGGCTTTCTTT. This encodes CASNQFGTDKAQAFF.

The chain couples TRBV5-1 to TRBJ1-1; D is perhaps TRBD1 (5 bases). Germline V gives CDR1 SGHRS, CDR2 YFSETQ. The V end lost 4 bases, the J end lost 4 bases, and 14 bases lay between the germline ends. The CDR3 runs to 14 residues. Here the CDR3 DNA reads TGCGCCAGCAGCCAAACGACAGATTTCACTGAAGCTTTCTTT. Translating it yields CASSQTTDFTEAFF.

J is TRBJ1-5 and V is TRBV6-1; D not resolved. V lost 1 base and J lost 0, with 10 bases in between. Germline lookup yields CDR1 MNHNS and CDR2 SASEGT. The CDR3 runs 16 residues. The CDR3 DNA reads TGTGCCAGCAGTGAAGGGGTGAGTCTTAGCAATCAGCCCCAGCATTTT. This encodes CASSEGVSLSNQPQHF.

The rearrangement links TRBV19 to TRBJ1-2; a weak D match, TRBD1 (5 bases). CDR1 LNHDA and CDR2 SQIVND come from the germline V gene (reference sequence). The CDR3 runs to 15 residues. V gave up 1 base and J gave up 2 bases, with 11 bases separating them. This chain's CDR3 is CASSIAWDGNYGYTF. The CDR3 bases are TGTGCCAGTAGTATAGCATGGGACGGGAACTATGGCTACACCTTC.

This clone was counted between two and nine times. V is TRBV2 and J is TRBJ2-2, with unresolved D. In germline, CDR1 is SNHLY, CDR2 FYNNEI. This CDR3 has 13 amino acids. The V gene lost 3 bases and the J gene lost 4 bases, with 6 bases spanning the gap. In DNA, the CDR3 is TGTGCCAGCAGTGAGTCAAGCACCGGGGAGCTGTTTTTT. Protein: CASSESSTGELFF. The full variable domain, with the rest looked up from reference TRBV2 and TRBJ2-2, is EPEVTQTPSHQVTQMGQEVILRCVPISNHLYFYWYRQILGQKVEFLVSFYNNEISEKSEIFDDQFSVERPDGSNFTLKIRSTKLEDSAMYFCASSESSTGELFFGEGSRLTVL.

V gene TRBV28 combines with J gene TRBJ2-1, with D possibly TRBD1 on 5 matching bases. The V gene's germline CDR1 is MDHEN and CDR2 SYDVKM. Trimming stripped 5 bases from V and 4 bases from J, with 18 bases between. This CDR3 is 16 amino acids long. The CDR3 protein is CASSITQGRVYNEQFF. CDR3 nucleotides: TGTGCCAGCAGTATAACGCAGGGAAGGGTGTACAATGAGCAGTTCTTC.

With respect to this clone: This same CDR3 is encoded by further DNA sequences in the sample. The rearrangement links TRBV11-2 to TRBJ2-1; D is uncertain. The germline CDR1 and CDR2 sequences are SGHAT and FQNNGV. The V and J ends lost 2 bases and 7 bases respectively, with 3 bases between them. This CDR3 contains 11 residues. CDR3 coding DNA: TGTGCCAGCAGCTTAACGAATGAGCAGTTCTTC. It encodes CASSLTNEQFF.

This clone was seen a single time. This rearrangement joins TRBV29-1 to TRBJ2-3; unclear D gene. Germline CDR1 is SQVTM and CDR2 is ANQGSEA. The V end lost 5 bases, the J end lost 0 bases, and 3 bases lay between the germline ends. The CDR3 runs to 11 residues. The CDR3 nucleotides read TGCAGCGTTCGGAGCACAGATACGCAGTATTTT. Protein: CSVRSTDTQYF.

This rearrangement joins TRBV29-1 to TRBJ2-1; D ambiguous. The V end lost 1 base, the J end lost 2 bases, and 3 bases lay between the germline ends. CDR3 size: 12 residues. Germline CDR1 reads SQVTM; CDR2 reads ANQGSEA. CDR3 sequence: CSVEAAYNEQFF. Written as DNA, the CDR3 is TGCAGCGTTGAAGCGGCCTACAATGAGCAGTTCTTC.

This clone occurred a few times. CDR3 DNA: TGTGCCAGCACGGCGGGAGATACGCAGTATTTT. Its protein is CASTAGDTQYF. This chain uses TRBV25-1 with TRBJ2-3; D perhaps matches TRBD2 (5 bases). V gave up 7 bases and J gave up 5 bases, with 7 bases separating them. The CDR3 spans 11 residues. CDR1 and CDR2 from the germline V gene are MGHDK and SYGVNS.

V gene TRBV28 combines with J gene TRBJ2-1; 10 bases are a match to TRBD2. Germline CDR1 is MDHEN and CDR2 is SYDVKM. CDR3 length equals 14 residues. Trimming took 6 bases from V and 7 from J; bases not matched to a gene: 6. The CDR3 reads CASRSSGRGNEQFF. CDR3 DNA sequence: TGTGCCAGCAGATCTAGCGGGAGAGGAAATGAGCAGTTCTTC.

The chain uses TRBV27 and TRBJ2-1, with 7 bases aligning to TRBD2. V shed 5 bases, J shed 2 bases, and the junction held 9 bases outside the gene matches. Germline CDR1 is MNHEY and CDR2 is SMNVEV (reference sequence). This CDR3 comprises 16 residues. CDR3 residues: CASSLTWAGAYNEQFF. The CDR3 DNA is TGTGCCAGCAGTCTAACGTGGGCGGGGGCCTACAATGAGCAGTTCTTC.